This T cell receptor (beta chain) comes out of a study of regulatory dendritic cells for organ transplantation. Study as a whole: Day 6 dendritic cell cultures were stimulated with LPS.

Points from the study as a whole: Memory CD8+ T cells were the most oligoclonal; naive cells were highly diverse. Mature dendritic cells appeared to drive more memory CD8+ clonal expansion than regulatory ones.

The protocol was immunoSEQ multiplex PCR, while the TCRdb copy is restricted to in-frame clones and leaves out a portion. The sample yields around 19,000 clones, around 80% seen once. CFSE-labeled sorted T cells met regulatory or mature dendritic cells for around five days. The sample holds a few counts of this clone. The antigen is not known. Germline V gene data show CDR1 as SGHVS and CDR2 as FQNEAQ. The CDR3 sequence is 14 residues long. Trimming removed 4 bases from V and 2 bases from J, with 12 bases in between. The TCR comes from a human donor in good health. The chain couples TRBV7-8 to TRBJ2-7; D tentatively fits TRBD1 or TRBD2 (5 bases each). Input material: memory CD4+ T cells from blood cultured with regulatory dendritic cells. Subset in this sample: CD45RO+ memory T cells. CDR3 coding DNA: TGTGCCAGCAGCTCGGGACCCACGGCCTACGAGCAGTACTTC. It translates to CASSSGPTAYEQYF. The variable domain in full, with the rest retrieved from reference TRBV7-8 and TRBJ2-7, is GAGVSQSPRYKVAKRGQDVALRCDPISGHVSLFWYQQALGQGPEFLTYFQNEAQLDKSGLPSDRFFAERPEGSVSTLKIQRTQQEDSAVYLCASSSGPTAYEQYFGPGTRLTVT.